This T cell receptor (beta chain) was profiled in a study of response to subunit inactivated influenza vaccine. This clonotype was picked up a small number of times. Germline V gene lookup returns CDR1 ENHRY and CDR2 SYGVKD. V was shortened by 2 bases and J by 1 base, with 6 bases between the two germline ends. This CDR3 has 15 residues. TCRdb passed the RT-PCR reads through MiXCR, listing each CDR3 protein once. Here the sample spans 500,000 to 700,000 distinct CDR3 sequences, approximately 22% being singletons. The data also belong to a second study, concerning T cells expressing NK-cell markers. As that study records: UMIs accompanied the 5'RACE template switching by which TCR beta cDNA was made. TCR beta repertoires came from sorted CD3+CD56+NKG2C+, CD3+CD56+NKG2C- and CD3+CD56-NKG2C+ T cells. One of eight sequenced donors was HCMV-seronegative; the other seven were seropositive. Roughly 6 of the donors carried dominant NKG2C+ clonotypes that took up about 1.0-7.5% of their CD8+ T cells. What remained unclear was the HCMV specificity of expanded NKG2C+ T cell clones.

This TCR came from a man aged 50 to 60 who received an inactivated influenza vaccine. The material sequenced was CD4+ T cells sorted from PBMCs, taken 11 to 12 days after vaccination. The J gene is TRBJ2-6, the V gene TRBV10-3; D assignment may be TRBD1 or TRBD2 (5 bases each). CDR3 amino acids: CAISEGGSGANVLTF. CDR3 sequence (DNA): TGTGCCATCAGTGAGGGGGGTTCTGGGGCCAACGTCCTGACTTTC.